The 3 T cell receptor beta chains below all came from one sample that was sequenced in a study of T cell clonality in common variable immunodeficiency. The assay was immunoSEQ multiplex PCR, and TCRdb's table has in-frame clones only and misses some. Listed here are about 30,000 clones without any singletons, the top ten holding about 13%. Sequenced sample: peripheral blood mononuclear cells. The receptors derive from a person between 18 and 75 years old in good health.

On this clone: The CDR3 extends 3 residues past the end of the read, so its final part is completed from the germline J gene. The genes are TRBV19 and TRBJ1-1; possibly TRBD1 for D (6 bases). Trimming removed 5 bases from V and 5 bases from J, with 12 bases in between. The CDR3 length is 13 residues. From germline, CDR1 is LNHDA and CDR2 SQIVND (reference sequence). Incomplete CDR3 DNA: TGTGCCAGTAGTGTTACAGGGTTTACTGAA. Its protein product is CASSVTGFTE. The whole CDR3 region reads CASSVTGFTEAFF.

This clone was counted many times. The DNA ends 3 residues before the CDR3 does, and the rest of the CDR3 is filled in from the germline J gene. The chain combines TRBV6-2 or TRBV6-3 with TRBJ2-7; tentative D call: TRBD1 (6 bases). Germline lookup yields CDR1 MNHEY and CDR2 SVGEGT. This CDR3 contains 12 residues. Trimming took 8 bases from V and 4 from J, leaving 12 bases between them. This CDR3 reads CASGGQFYEQYF. Partial CDR3 DNA: TGTGCCAGCGGTGGACAGTTTTACGAG.

In this sample, this clone turned up many times. With the read ending 3 residues before the CDR3 end, the germline J gene is used to fill in that end. The chain uses TRBV11-2 and TRBJ2-1; D possibly corresponds to TRBD2 (6 bases). Trimming removed 0 bases from V and 6 bases from J, with 12 bases in between. The CDR3 totals 15 residues. Germline values: CDR1 SGHAT, CDR2 FQNNGV. The CDR3 loop is CASSLEAGRTNEQFF. The CDR3 bases that were read are TGTGCCAGCAGCTTAGAGGCGGGGAGAACCAATGAG.